Below, 26 T cell receptor beta chains from the same sample are listed, as sequenced in a study of T cells in Graves' hyperthyroidism and ophthalmopathy. RNA transcripts yielded amplified TCR beta CDR3 regions. First-round RT-PCR with HTBI primers amplified the TCR CDR3 region. TCRdb used MiXCR to reprocess the multiplex PCR reads, holding one entry per CDR3 protein. The sample lists about 520,000 distinct CDR3 sequences; around 24% were seen once. Sequences were obtained from blood. Receptors originate from a woman in her 30s with Graves' ophthalmopathy.

This clonotype appeared many times. The chain couples TRBV20-1 to TRBJ2-7, with 10 nucleotides matching TRBD1. The CDR3 sequence is 14 residues long. Germline CDR1 DFQATT, CDR2 SNEGSKA (reference sequence). V dropped 3 bases and J dropped 5; count of bases not matched to a gene: 7. The CDR3 nucleotides read TGCAGTGCTAGTCAAGGGACAGGGGAAGACGAGCAGTACTTC. Protein: CSASQGTGEDEQYF.

This clonotype was seen at least ten times. J is TRBJ2-7 and V is TRBV12-3 or TRBV12-4; D uncertain. There are 15 residues in the CDR3. V was cut by 5 bases and J by 4 bases, with 18 bases left in between. The CDR3 nucleotides are TGTGCCAGCAGTGGGGTGATGGACGGAGAATACGAGCAGTACTTC. This encodes CASSGVMDGEYEQYF.

This clonotype showed up many times. This chain joins TRBV9 and TRBJ2-5; D tentatively fits TRBD1 or TRBD2 (6 bases each). V lost 4 bases to trimming and J lost 4 bases, with 20 bases between them. CDR3 length equals 16 residues. Germline CDR1 and CDR2: SGDLS and YYNGEE. The CDR3 region is CASSSPRLGGSETQYF. CDR3 DNA sequence: TGTGCCAGCAGCTCTCCGAGGTTGGGGGGCTCAGAGACCCAGTACTTC.

The genes are TRBV11-2 and TRBJ1-2, with D maybe TRBD1 (6 bases). Looked up from germline, CDR1 is SGHAT and CDR2 is FQNNGV. There are 15 residues in the CDR3. Trimming removed 0 bases from V and 2 bases from J, with 10 bases in between. The DNA for the CDR3 is TGTGCCAGCAGCTTAGATTTTCAGGGGAACTATGGCTACACCTTC. Amino acids: CASSLDFQGNYGYTF. Together with reference TRBV11-2 and TRBJ1-2, the CDR3 gives the full variable domain: EAGVAQSPRYKIIEKRQSVAFWCNPISGHATLYWYQQILGQGPKLLIQFQNNGVVDDSQLPKDRFSAERLKGVDSTLKIQPAKLEDSAVYLCASSLDFQGNYGYTFGSGTRLTVV.

In this sample, this clonotype turned up many times. The chain uses TRBV12-3 or TRBV12-4 and TRBJ2-5; 7 bases align to TRBD1. Germline trimming cut 5 bases from V and 4 bases from J; bases unmatched to any gene: 1. There are 12 residues in the CDR3. The CDR3 region has the DNA TGTGCCAGCAGTCGACAGGGAGAGACCCAGTACTTC. Translating gives CASSRQGETQYF.

This clonotype was picked up many times. The chain combines TRBV29-1 with TRBJ1-1; 9 bases align to TRBD1. The CDR3 spans 13 residues. The germline V gene encodes CDR1 SQVTM and CDR2 ANQGSEA. V shed 2 bases and J 4 bases; nucleotides not matched to a gene: 2. The CDR3 loop is CSVEKDRGTEAFF. The CDR3 nucleotides read TGCAGCGTTGAAAAGGACAGGGGCACTGAAGCTTTCTTT.

This clonotype was observed many times. V is TRBV6-5 and J is TRBJ1-2; TRBD1 might be the D (5 bases). Trimming left V 5 bases short and J 2 bases short, with 9 bases between. The germline V gene has CDR1 MNHEY and CDR2 SVGAGI. The CDR3 loop spans 13 amino acids. CDR3 in DNA: TGTGCCAGCAGTCCTACAGGAAACTATGGCTACACCTTC. Protein product: CASSPTGNYGYTF.

This clonotype was detected ten times or more. The chain carries TRBV30 and TRBJ2-5; 13 positions agree with TRBD2. Germline-derived CDR1 and CDR2 are GTSNPN and SVGIG (reference sequence). J gave up 5 bases and V 3 bases, and 12 bases lay outside the gene matches. The CDR3 length is 17 residues. In DNA, the CDR3 is TGTGCCTGGAGACTAGCGGGGGGGTATTTTACTCAGGAGACCCAGTACTTC. This codes for CAWRLAGGYFTQETQYF.

The V gene is TRBV24-1, the J gene TRBJ2-7; the D gene could be TRBD1 or TRBD2 (5 bases each). The CDR3 totals 14 residues. Per germline, CDR1 KGHDR and CDR2 SFDVKD. The V and J ends lost 5 bases and 1 base respectively, with 11 bases between them. CDR3 coding DNA: TGTGCCACCAGTGCCGGGGACCGGTCCTACGAGCAGTACTTC. Its protein is CATSAGDRSYEQYF.

Ten or more counts support this clonotype. V and J are TRBV20-1 and TRBJ2-7; 7 nucleotides match TRBD2. Per germline, CDR1 DFQATT and CDR2 SNEGSKA (reference sequence). V dropped 2 bases and J dropped 5; count of bases not matched to a gene: 9. The CDR3 runs to 14 residues. As DNA, the CDR3 is TGCAGTGCTAGACGGGGGGAGGGAATCGACGAGCAGTACTTC. Translation: CSARRGEGIDEQYF.

There are many counts of this clonotype. The chain has TRBV25-1 and TRBJ1-5, with no clear D. Germline CDR1 is MGHDK and CDR2 is SYGVNS. V shed 4 bases and J shed 3 bases, with 7 bases lying between them. The CDR3 totals 13 residues. The CDR3: CASSAGFNQPQHF. In nucleotides, the CDR3 is TGTGCCAGCAGTGCAGGATTCAATCAGCCCCAGCATTTT.

V and J are TRBV4-1 and TRBJ2-2; maybe TRBD1 (6 bases). Trimming stripped 1 base from V and 6 bases from J, with 15 bases between. The germline CDR1 and CDR2 sequences are MGHRA and YSYEKL. This CDR3 spans 16 amino acids. The DNA for the CDR3 is TGCGCCAGCAGCCAAGTCAAGTGGGGGCAGGCCGGGGAGCTGTTTTTT. Translated: CASSQVKWGQAGELFF.

This clonotype appeared many times. The chain employs TRBV27 and TRBJ1-5, with 7 bases lining up with TRBD1. Trimming at V came to 5 bases and at J to 6 bases, leaving 7 bases not matched to a gene. The CDR3 contains 14 residues. Germline V gene data show CDR1 as MNHEY and CDR2 as SMNVEV (reference sequence). The CDR3 loop is CASSTTGTLQPQHF. The CDR3 nucleotides are TGTGCCAGCAGTACGACAGGGACGCTTCAGCCCCAGCATTTT.

This sequence joins TRBV7-2 and TRBJ2-2, with 8 bases matching TRBD1. The V gene's germline CDR1 is SGHTA and CDR2 FQGNSA. The CDR3 is 15 residues long. The junction had 9 bases not matched to a gene; V was cut back by 5 bases and J by 7 bases. DNA for the CDR3: TGTGCCAGCAGCATCGACAGGGGCTCCAACGGGGAGCTGTTTTTT. It specifies CASSIDRGSNGELFF.

There are many counts of this clonotype. The V and J genes are TRBV4-1 and TRBJ2-7; 9 nucleotides match TRBD1. In germline, CDR1 is MGHRA, CDR2 YSYEKL. The length of the CDR3 is 15 residues. V was pared by 1 base and J by 2 bases, with 3 bases of the junction left unmatched. CDR3 loop: CASSQGQGVPYEQYF. CDR3 sequence (DNA): TGCGCCAGCAGCCAAGGACAGGGGGTTCCCTACGAGCAGTACTTC.

Only a few counts were recorded for this clonotype. The V gene is TRBV6-2 or TRBV6-3, the J gene TRBJ1-1; 7 positions match TRBD1. Germline V CDR1 and CDR2: MNHEY, SVGEGT. V lost 3 bases, J lost 5 bases, and 9 bases stayed unmatched. This CDR3 comprises 15 residues. CDR3 sequence: CASSYSGGGRTEAFF. Here the CDR3 DNA reads TGTGCCAGCAGTTATAGCGGAGGGGGCAGAACTGAAGCTTTCTTT.

This clonotype has ten or more counts. The genes are TRBV7-9 and TRBJ2-7, with 9 positions matching TRBD1. V lost 1 base to trimming and J lost 6 bases; unmatched junction nucleotides: 7. Germline-derived CDR1 and CDR2 are SEHNR and FQNEAQ (reference sequence). The CDR3 consists of 15 residues. The CDR3 reads CASSLEDRGSSEQYF. As DNA, the CDR3 is TGTGCCAGCAGCTTAGAAGACAGGGGGTCAAGCGAGCAGTACTTC.

The sample holds a few counts of this clonotype. The chain employs TRBV19 and TRBJ1-6; D is possibly TRBD1 (5 bases). Per germline, CDR1 LNHDA and CDR2 SQIVND (reference sequence). The CDR3 spans 15 residues. Between the trimmed V and J ends, which lost 2 bases and 7 bases, there was a span of 12 bases. The CDR3 spells CASSIWDGANSPLHF. In DNA form, the CDR3 reads TGTGCCAGTAGTATATGGGACGGAGCCAATTCACCCCTCCACTTT. Drawing the rest from reference TRBV19 and TRBJ1-6, the complete variable domain is DGGITQSPKYLFRKEGQNVTLSCEQNLNHDAMYWYRQDPGQGLRLIYYSQIVNDFQKGDIAEGYSVSREKKESFPLTVTSAQKNPTAFYLCASSIWDGANSPLHFGNGTRLTVT.

The chain employs TRBV12-3 or TRBV12-4 and TRBJ1-2, with D unclear. The CDR3 covers 13 residues. Trimming pared 3 bases from V and 6 bases from J, leaving 11 bases between. Written as DNA, the CDR3 is TGTGCCAGCAGTTTTGGGCTTGGGGATGGCTACACCTTC. Its protein product is CASSFGLGDGYTF.

This clonotype was seen only a few times. This chain uses TRBV7-9 with TRBJ2-5, with D maybe TRBD1 (5 bases). The CDR3 is 14 residues long. Germline CDR1 reads SEHNR; CDR2 reads FQNEAQ (reference sequence). V dropped 5 bases and J dropped 2 bases, with 12 bases sitting between them. Written as DNA, the CDR3 is TGTGCCAGCAGCCACCGACAGAATCAAGAGACCCAGTACTTC. Residues: CASSHRQNQETQYF.

The V call is TRBV15, the J call TRBJ1-5; D remains ambiguous. Germline V CDR1 and CDR2: LNHNV, YYDKDF (reference sequence). Trimming removed 0 bases at V and 4 bases at J, with 7 bases between. The CDR3 extends over 14 amino acids. The CDR3 sequence: CATSRDGGNQPQHF. The CDR3 DNA follows: TGTGCCACCAGCAGAGACGGTGGGAATCAGCCCCAGCATTTT.

This clonotype has a handful of counts. The V gene is TRBV7-2, the J gene TRBJ1-5, with TRBD1 identical over 10 bases. Trimming took 5 bases from V and 5 from J; bases not matched to a gene: 6. The CDR3 has 15 amino acids. Germline assignment: CDR1 SGHTA and CDR2 FQGNSA. The CDR3 region has the DNA TGTGCCAGCAGCCCAGAAGGGACAGGGGATCAGCCCCAGCATTTT. It yields the protein CASSPEGTGDQPQHF.

This clonotype came up many times. The rearrangement joins TRBV6-5 to TRBJ2-7; D gene unclear. From germline, CDR1 is MNHEY and CDR2 SVGAGI. Trimming stripped 6 bases from V and 3 bases from J, with 9 bases between. This CDR3 comprises 12 residues. The CDR3 DNA reads as TGTGCCAGCAGGGCGATAAACTACGAGCAGTACTTC. Its translation: CASRAINYEQYF.

This CDR3 is CASSLGTGGVTGELFF. The CDR3 nucleotides read TGTGCCAGCAGTTTAGGGACAGGGGGAGTCACCGGGGAGCTGTTTTTT. V is TRBV12-3 or TRBV12-4 and J is TRBJ2-2; 10 bases line up with TRBD1. The CDR3 runs 16 residues. Germline trimming cut 1 base from V and 4 bases from J; bases unmatched to any gene: 3.

This clonotype was observed at least ten times. V and J are TRBV7-8 and TRBJ1-6, with 7 bases aligning to TRBD1. Germline assignment: CDR1 SGHVS and CDR2 FQNEAQ. CDR3 length equals 18 residues. Unmatched junction bases numbered 19, after V lost 5 bases and J lost 9 bases. This chain's CDR3 is CASSPDRDPLLMGSPLHF. The CDR3 DNA is TGTGCCAGCAGCCCCGACAGGGACCCTCTTCTGATGGGTTCACCCCTCCACTTT.

This clonotype was observed many times. The V gene is TRBV5-1, the J gene TRBJ1-2; D possibly corresponds to TRBD1 (5 bases). Germline V gene data show CDR1 as SGHRS and CDR2 as YFSETQ. V gave up 0 bases and J gave up 6 bases, with 12 bases separating them. The CDR3 has 14 amino acids. The CDR3 protein is CASSLVGQGDGYTF. CDR3 coding DNA: TGCGCCAGCAGCTTGGTTGGACAAGGGGATGGCTACACCTTC.